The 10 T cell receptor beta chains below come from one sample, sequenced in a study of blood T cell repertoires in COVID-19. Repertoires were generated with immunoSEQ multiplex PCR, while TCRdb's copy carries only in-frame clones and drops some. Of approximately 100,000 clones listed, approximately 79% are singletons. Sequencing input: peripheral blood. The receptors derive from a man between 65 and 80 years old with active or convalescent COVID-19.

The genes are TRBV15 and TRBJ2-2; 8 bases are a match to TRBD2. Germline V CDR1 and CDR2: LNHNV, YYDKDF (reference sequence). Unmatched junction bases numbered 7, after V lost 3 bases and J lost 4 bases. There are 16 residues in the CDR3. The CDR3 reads CATSRERGGLTGELFF. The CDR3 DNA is TGTGCCACCAGCAGGGAACGGGGGGGCCTCACCGGGGAGCTGTTTTTT.

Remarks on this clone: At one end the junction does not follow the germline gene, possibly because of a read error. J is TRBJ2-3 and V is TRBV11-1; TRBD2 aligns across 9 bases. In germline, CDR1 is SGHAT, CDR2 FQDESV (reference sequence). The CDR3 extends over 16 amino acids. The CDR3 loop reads CASTLGAGGPTDTQYF. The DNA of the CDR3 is TGTGCCAGCACCTTAGGGGCGGGGGGGCCCACAGATACGCAGTATTTT.

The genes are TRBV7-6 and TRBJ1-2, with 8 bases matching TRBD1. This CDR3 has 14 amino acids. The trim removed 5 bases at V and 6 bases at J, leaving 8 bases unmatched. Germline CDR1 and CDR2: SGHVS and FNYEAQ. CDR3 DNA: TGTGCCAGCAGCCCGAGACAGGGGCGGGATGGCTACACCTTC. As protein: CASSPRQGRDGYTF.

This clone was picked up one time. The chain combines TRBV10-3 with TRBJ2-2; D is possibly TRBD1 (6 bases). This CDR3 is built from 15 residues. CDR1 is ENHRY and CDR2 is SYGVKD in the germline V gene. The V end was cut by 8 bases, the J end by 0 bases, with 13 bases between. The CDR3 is CAIGTGPANTGELFF. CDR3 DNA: TGTGCCATCGGAACAGGGCCCGCGAACACCGGGGAGCTGTTTTTT.

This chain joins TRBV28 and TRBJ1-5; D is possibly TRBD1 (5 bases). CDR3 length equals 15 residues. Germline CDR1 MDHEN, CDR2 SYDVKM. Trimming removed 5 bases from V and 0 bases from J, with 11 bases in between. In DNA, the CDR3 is TGTGCCAGCAGTCTGGGGGGGAATAGCAATCAGCCCCAGCATTTT. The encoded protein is CASSLGGNSNQPQHF.

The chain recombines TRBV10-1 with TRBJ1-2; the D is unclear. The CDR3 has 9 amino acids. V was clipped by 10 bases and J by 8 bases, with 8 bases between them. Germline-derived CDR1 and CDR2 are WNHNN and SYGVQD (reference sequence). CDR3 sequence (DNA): TGCGCCACCCGGGTCGGCTACACCTTC. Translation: CATRVGYTF.

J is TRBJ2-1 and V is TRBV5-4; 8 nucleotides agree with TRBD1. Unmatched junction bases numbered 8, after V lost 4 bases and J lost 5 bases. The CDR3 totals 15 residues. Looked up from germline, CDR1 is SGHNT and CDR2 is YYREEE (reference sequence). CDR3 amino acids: CASSVTGAGNNEQFF. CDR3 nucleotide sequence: TGTGCCAGCAGCGTGACAGGGGCCGGGAACAATGAGCAGTTCTTC.

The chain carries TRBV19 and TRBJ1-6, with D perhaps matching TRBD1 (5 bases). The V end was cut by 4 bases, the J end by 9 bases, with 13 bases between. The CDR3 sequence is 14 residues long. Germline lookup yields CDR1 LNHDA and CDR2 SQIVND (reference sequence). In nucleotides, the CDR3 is TGTGCCAGTAGTACCGGGACTTCGGGTTCACCCCTCCACTTT. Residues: CASSTGTSGSPLHF.

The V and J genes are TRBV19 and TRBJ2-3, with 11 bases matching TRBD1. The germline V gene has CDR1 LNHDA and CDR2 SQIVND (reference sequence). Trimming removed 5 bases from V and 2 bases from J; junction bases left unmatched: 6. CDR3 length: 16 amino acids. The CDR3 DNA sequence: TGTGCCAGTAGTCCCGGGGACAGGGGGAACACAGATACGCAGTATTTT. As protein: CASSPGDRGNTDTQYF.

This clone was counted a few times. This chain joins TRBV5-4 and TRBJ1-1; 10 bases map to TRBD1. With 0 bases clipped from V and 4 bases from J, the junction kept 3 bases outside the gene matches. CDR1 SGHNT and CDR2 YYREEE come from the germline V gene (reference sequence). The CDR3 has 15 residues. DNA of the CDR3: TGTGCCAGCAGCTTGGAGGGGACAGGGGCCACTGAAGCTTTCTTT. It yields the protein CASSLEGTGATEAFF.